The source of this TCR beta chain is a study of blood T cells in healthy people across ages. General observations from the study: From one million sequenced T cells, diversity estimates were lower bounds.

This clonotype was seen ten or more times. The antigen is undetermined. A second PCR of roughly 7 to 11 cycles used a sample-barcoded 5' primer and a J-beta primer mix. The template-switch adaptor, which had 12 random nucleotides, put a tag on each cDNA molecule. TCRdb re-analysed the 5' RACE reads in MiXCR, keeping a single row per CDR3 protein. The sample has fewer than 800,000 distinct CDR3 sequences; approximately 31% are singletons. The authors drew around 11 milliliters of peripheral blood from each donor. Each sample had at least 6.5 million PBMCs isolated. The clonotype comes from a woman aged 80 or over in good health. Sequencing used blood.

This chain's CDR3 is CASRVQGAVEEKLFF. The CDR3 nucleotides read TGTGCCAGCAGAGTCCAGGGGGCCGTGGAGGAAAAACTGTTTTTT. The chain uses TRBV4-2 and TRBJ1-4, with 8 bases matching TRBD1. Germline V gene sequence: CDR1 LGHNA, CDR2 YNFKEQ. CDR3 length equals 15 residues. Trimming took 6 bases from V and 8 from J; bases not matched to a gene: 11.